This T cell receptor (beta chain) stems from a study of graft-versus-host responses after intestinal transplantation. Across the study: Anti-thymocyte globulin was used for induction in all recipients, who then took tacrolimus and steroids for two to four years.

Study results and caveats: HvG clone declines early post-transplant were associated with peak circulating GvH levels. Elevated graft-versus-host to host-versus-graft clonal ratios in allografts were recorded for patients with graft-donor T cell macrochimerism. GvH clones appeared in recipient marrow, some first in ileum or blood.

Concerning this clone: No antigen is known for it.

Generated by immunoSEQ multiplex PCR, the TCRdb table keeps only in-frame clones and is missing some. The table includes about 70,000 clones, 90% detected once. The CDR3 consists of 14 residues. Unmatched junction bases numbered 10, after V lost 8 bases and J lost 6 bases. Germline-derived CDR1 and CDR2 are LNHDA and SQIVND (reference sequence). The sequencing here drew on unstimulated CD8+ T cells sorted from spleen or lymph node cells, taken before intestinal transplant. The receptor's source is a human donor who received an intestinal transplant. V usage is TRBV19 and J usage is TRBJ2-1, with 7 bases matching TRBD2. CDR3 sequence reads: CASAYMGGVNEQFF. The CDR3 nucleotides read TGTGCCAGTGCGTATATGGGGGGGGTCAATGAGCAGTTCTTC.